This record covers a single TCR beta chain. Its specificity is not known. The sample comes from a study of blood T cells in healthy people across ages. Study-wide results and limits: Compared with aged donors, long-lived donors showed fewer expanded clones, suggesting selection. Correlation between TCR beta diversity and naive T cell percentage was strong.

The total RNA that was extracted per sample amounted to at least 5.5 micrograms. A second 7 to 11 cycle PCR used barcoded and J-beta primers. Every sample produced at least 2.5 million CDR3-containing paired-end reads. MiXCR, run by TCRdb on the 5' RACE reads, gives a single entry per CDR3 protein. The data hold approximately 790,000 distinct CDR3 sequences, with 62% observed a single time. From germline, CDR1 is LGHDT and CDR2 YNNKEL (reference sequence). Trimming took 2 bases from V and 6 from J, leaving 17 bases between them. CDR3 length: 16 residues. This receptor was obtained from a man aged 30 to 45 in good health. Sequenced input: blood. V and J are TRBV3-1 and TRBJ2-1, with a possible D match to TRBD1 (6 bases). The CDR3 sequence: CASSQRKFSGVNEQFF. For the CDR3, the DNA is TGTGCCAGCAGCCAAAGAAAGTTCTCAGGGGTCAATGAGCAGTTCTTC.